This is a list of T cell receptor beta chains from one sample in a study of tumor and adjacent non-tumor tissue in lung cancer. In TCRdb, the multiplex PCR reads were re-called with MiXCR into one record per CDR3 protein. In the table there are some 200,000 distinct CDR3 sequences, 71% of which are singletons. The sample was lung tumor tissue. These receptors were collected from a man in his sixties with non-small cell lung cancer. CDR3s include the opening cysteine and the closing phenylalanine or tryptophan. A D gene is named only where the DNA matches it firmly. Where a row states a size, it is once, few, many or the class of an expanded clone; other rows omit it.

clone size: .; J gene: TRBJ1-5; D gene: .; CDR3 length: 15; V gene: TRBV20-1; CDR3 DNA: TGCAGTGCTAGAGAACACAGGGTGCTGGGTCAGCCCCAACATTTT; CDR3 protein: CSAREHRVLGQPQHF
clone size: .; J gene: TRBJ2-5; D gene: .; CDR3 length: 13; V gene: TRBV20-1; CDR3 DNA: TGCAGTGCTAGCCCGGCTGGGAAAGAGACCCATTACTTC; CDR3 protein: CSASPAGKETHYF
clone size: .; J gene: TRBJ2-1; D gene: .; CDR3 length: 16; V gene: TRBV11-2; CDR3 DNA: TGTGCCTGCAGTTTAGAGGGGTCGAGCTCCTACAATGAGCAGTTCTTC; CDR3 protein: CACSLEGSSSYNEQFF
clone size: .; J gene: TRBJ2-7; D gene: .; CDR3 length: 15; V gene: TRBV10-3; CDR3 DNA: TGTGCCATCAGTAATGGCGGCGGAGGAACCTACGAGCAGTACTTC; CDR3 protein: CAISNGGGGTYEQYF
clone size: .; J gene: TRBJ2-5; D gene: TRBD2; CDR3 length: 15; V gene: TRBV5-5; CDR3 DNA: TGTGCCAGCAGCTTGGGACTAGCGTTACAAGAGACCCAGTACTTC; CDR3 protein: CASSLGLALQETQYF
clone size: .; J gene: TRBJ2-5; D gene: .; CDR3 length: 14; V gene: TRBV20-1; CDR3 DNA: TGCAGTGCTACAAGCGAAGGACTCCGGGATACCCAGTATTTC; CDR3 protein: CSATSEGLRDTQYF
clone size: .; J gene: TRBJ1-1; D gene: .; CDR3 length: 13; V gene: TRBV11-3; CDR3 DNA: TGTGCCGACAGCATAGACCGGCGGTTTGAAGCTTTCTTT; CDR3 protein: CADSIDRRFEAFF
clone size: many; J gene: TRBJ1-4; D gene: .; CDR3 length: 15; V gene: TRBV5-4; CDR3 DNA: TGTGCCAGCAGCTTGGGGACCCAATCAGAGGAAAAACTGTTTTTT; CDR3 protein: CASSLGTQSEEKLFF
clone size: .; J gene: TRBJ2-1; D gene: TRBD1; CDR3 length: 16; V gene: TRBV7-8; CDR3 DNA: TGTGCCAGCAGCCGACGGGACAGGAGCTCCTACAATGAGCACTTCTTC; CDR3 protein: CASSRRDRSSYNEHFF
clone size: .; J gene: TRBJ2-7; D gene: .; CDR3 length: 12; V gene: TRBV20-1; CDR3 DNA: TGCAATGTAGGGCGGCTTGGCTACGATCAGTACTTC; CDR3 protein: CNVGRLGYDQYF
clone size: few; J gene: TRBJ2-3; D gene: TRBD1; CDR3 length: 16; V gene: TRBV6-6; CDR3 DNA: TGTGCCAGCAGTTATCCGACAGGGGGTAGCACAGATACGCAGTATTTT; CDR3 protein: CASSYPTGGSTDTQYF
clone size: .; J gene: TRBJ2-1; D gene: .; CDR3 length: 14; V gene: TRBV11-3; CDR3 DNA: TGTGCCAGCAGTTTTGGGGTGCAATACAATGTGCAGTTCTTC; CDR3 protein: CASSFGVQYNVQFF
clone size: .; J gene: TRBJ1-3; D gene: .; CDR3 length: 16; V gene: TRBV12-3/TRBV12-4; CDR3 DNA: TGTGCTAGCGGTTTCCGGGGGGCGGCTGAAGGAAACACCATATATTTT; CDR3 protein: CASGFRGAAEGNTIYF
clone size: .; J gene: TRBJ1-4; D gene: .; CDR3 length: 16; V gene: TRBV11-2; CDR3 DNA: TGTGCCAGCAGCCTATTGTGGGGCGGACCTAATGAAAAACTGTTTTTT; CDR3 protein: CASSLLWGGPNEKLFF
clone size: many; J gene: TRBJ2-7; D gene: .; CDR3 length: 14; V gene: TRBV11-3; CDR3 DNA: TGTGCCAGCAGCTTAGATCTGGACAGCTACGAGCAGTACTTC; CDR3 protein: CASSLDLDSYEQYF
clone size: .; J gene: TRBJ2-2; D gene: .; CDR3 length: 15; V gene: TRBV4-3; CDR3 DNA: TGCGCCAGCAGCCAGAGGGGGGAATACACCGGGGAGCTGTTTTTT; CDR3 protein: CASSQRGEYTGELFF
clone size: .; J gene: TRBJ1-2; D gene: .; CDR3 length: 14; V gene: TRBV11-2; CDR3 DNA: TGTGCCAGCAGCTTAGATGCATGTACATGTGGCTACACCTTC; CDR3 protein: CASSLDACTCGYTF
clone size: medium-sized; J gene: TRBJ2-7; D gene: TRBD2; CDR3 length: 13; V gene: TRBV29-1; CDR3 DNA: TGCAGCGTAACGGTAGCGGGAACCGGCGAGCAGTACTTC; CDR3 protein: CSVTVAGTGEQYF
clone size: .; J gene: TRBJ2-3; D gene: TRBD1; CDR3 length: 15; V gene: TRBV20-1; CDR3 DNA: TGCAGTGCTATATTAGGACAGGGCGGCACAGATACGCAGTATTTT; CDR3 protein: CSAILGQGGTDTQYF
clone size: .; J gene: TRBJ1-1; D gene: TRBD1; CDR3 length: 14; V gene: TRBV20-1; CDR3 DNA: TGCAGTGTCCCGAATCCAGGGGGAAACACTGAAGCTTTCTTT; CDR3 protein: CSVPNPGGNTEAFF
clone size: .; J gene: TRBJ2-3; D gene: TRBD1; CDR3 length: 16; V gene: TRBV11-3; CDR3 DNA: TGTACCAACAGCCTCCGGACAGGGGCCTTCACAGATACGCAGTATTTT; CDR3 protein: CTNSLRTGAFTDTQYF
clone size: few; J gene: TRBJ1-2; D gene: TRBD1; CDR3 length: 13; V gene: TRBV28; CDR3 DNA: TGTGCCAGCAGTTTTAGGGACAGACATGGCTACACCTTC; CDR3 protein: CASSFRDRHGYTF
clone size: .; J gene: TRBJ2-3; D gene: TRBD1; CDR3 length: 14; V gene: TRBV11-2; CDR3 DNA: TGTGCCAACAACCCCACAGGGGGATCAGATACGCAGTATTTT; CDR3 protein: CANNPTGGSDTQYF
clone size: .; J gene: TRBJ1-3; D gene: .; CDR3 length: 12; V gene: TRBV6-1; CDR3 DNA: TGTGCGTCAGCCTCCTCTGGAGACACCATATATTTT; CDR3 protein: CASASSGDTIYF
clone size: .; J gene: TRBJ2-1; D gene: TRBD2; CDR3 length: 16; V gene: TRBV11-3; CDR3 DNA: TGTGCCAGCAGCATACGTCTAGCGGGAGGGTACAATGAGCGGTTCTTC; CDR3 protein: CASSIRLAGGYNERFF
clone size: .; J gene: TRBJ2-3; D gene: .; CDR3 length: 15; V gene: TRBV11-3; CDR3 DNA: TGTGACAGCAGCTTTGTAGGGACCCAAACAGATACGCAGTATTTT; CDR3 protein: CDSSFVGTQTDTQYF
clone size: .; J gene: TRBJ1-6; D gene: .; CDR3 length: 17; V gene: TRBV11-1; CDR3 DNA: TGTGCCAGCAGCTTAGGAGCGACGAGCTCCTATAGTTCACCCCTCCACTTT; CDR3 protein: CASSLGATSSYSSPLHF
clone size: many; J gene: TRBJ2-1; D gene: .; CDR3 length: 13; V gene: TRBV29-1; CDR3 DNA: TGCAGCGTTGAGTTAGCGGCAATGGGTGAGCAGTTCTTC; CDR3 protein: CSVELAAMGEQFF
clone size: .; J gene: TRBJ1-5; D gene: TRBD1; CDR3 length: 16; V gene: TRBV5-1; CDR3 DNA: TGCGCCAGCAACTTGAGGACAGGGGGGGGCAATCAGCCCCAGCATTTT; CDR3 protein: CASNLRTGGGNQPQHF
clone size: .; J gene: TRBJ2-6; D gene: .; CDR3 length: 17; V gene: TRBV5-1; CDR3 DNA: TGCGCCAGCAGCTTCAGCGGTCTCCCCTCTGGGGCCAACGTCCTGACTTTC; CDR3 protein: CASSFSGLPSGANVLTF
clone size: .; J gene: TRBJ2-7; D gene: TRBD2; CDR3 length: 18; V gene: TRBV4-2; CDR3 DNA: TGTGCCAACAGCCTTTCCGTGACTAGCGGGAGGGCCACCTACGAGCAGTACTTC; CDR3 protein: CANSLSVTSGRATYEQYF
clone size: .; J gene: TRBJ2-3; D gene: .; CDR3 length: 15; V gene: TRBV6-5; CDR3 DNA: TGTGCCAACAGTTACTCGGGGAACCCCCCAGATACGCAGTATTTT; CDR3 protein: CANSYSGNPPDTQYF
clone size: .; J gene: TRBJ2-5; D gene: .; CDR3 length: 13; V gene: TRBV5-6; CDR3 DNA: TGTGCCAGCAACTTCGAGGTTGGGGAGACCCAGTACTTC; CDR3 protein: CASNFEVGETQYF
clone size: .; J gene: TRBJ2-1; D gene: TRBD2; CDR3 length: 13; V gene: TRBV29-1; CDR3 DNA: TGCAGCGTTGGGACTAGCGGGAACAACGAGCAGTTCTTC; CDR3 protein: CSVGTSGNNEQFF
clone size: medium-sized; J gene: TRBJ1-3; D gene: .; CDR3 length: 12; V gene: TRBV20-1; CDR3 DNA: TGCAGTGCTCGGAGACCTGGAAACACCATATATTTT; CDR3 protein: CSARRPGNTIYF
clone size: .; J gene: TRBJ1-3; D gene: .; CDR3 length: 15; V gene: TRBV6-5; CDR3 DNA: TGTGCCAACAGCTCCACGCAGGACTCTGGAAACACCATATATTTT; CDR3 protein: CANSSTQDSGNTIYF
clone size: .; J gene: TRBJ2-3; D gene: .; CDR3 length: 13; V gene: TRBV10-2; CDR3 DNA: TGCGCCAGCAGTGAGGCAGACAGGGAGGCGCAGTATTTT; CDR3 protein: CASSEADREAQYF
clone size: .; J gene: TRBJ1-5; D gene: .; CDR3 length: 15; V gene: TRBV6-2/TRBV6-3; CDR3 DNA: TGTGCCAGCAGATCCGGGTCGGCAGGAAATCAGCCCCAGCATTTT; CDR3 protein: CASRSGSAGNQPQHF
clone size: .; J gene: TRBJ2-3; D gene: .; CDR3 length: 15; V gene: TRBV11-2; CDR3 DNA: TGTGCCAGCAGCTTTGAATGGGGGGGCCCTAACACGCAATATTTT; CDR3 protein: CASSFEWGGPNTQYF
clone size: .; J gene: TRBJ2-5; D gene: .; CDR3 length: 15; V gene: TRBV11-2; CDR3 DNA: TGTGCCATCAGCCCCCATCAGGAGGGGCGTGAGACCCAGTACTTC; CDR3 protein: CAISPHQEGRETQYF
clone size: many; J gene: TRBJ2-7; D gene: .; CDR3 length: 14; V gene: TRBV11-3; CDR3 DNA: TGTGCCAGCAGCTTAGGACAGATCTCCTACGAGCAGTACTTC; CDR3 protein: CASSLGQISYEQYF
clone size: .; J gene: TRBJ1-5; D gene: .; CDR3 length: 14; V gene: TRBV12-3/TRBV12-4; CDR3 DNA: TGTGCCATCAGTTTCCGACGGTACAATCAGCCCCAGCATTTT; CDR3 protein: CAISFRRYNQPQHF
clone size: .; J gene: TRBJ2-1; D gene: .; CDR3 length: 14; V gene: TRBV5-6; CDR3 DNA: TGTGCCAGCACTAGGTGGTGTTCCTACAATGAGCAGTTCTTC; CDR3 protein: CASTRWCSYNEQFF
clone size: .; J gene: TRBJ2-3; D gene: .; CDR3 length: 12; V gene: TRBV29-1; CDR3 DNA: TGCAGCGTGGACACTAACGGAAAAGAGAAGTATTTT; CDR3 protein: CSVDTNGKEKYF
clone size: .; J gene: TRBJ2-1; D gene: TRBD2; CDR3 length: 15; V gene: TRBV11-3; CDR3 DNA: TGTGCCAGCTGCTTAGTAGCGGGAGTCTCCAATGTGCAATTCTTC; CDR3 protein: CASCLVAGVSNVQFF
clone size: .; J gene: TRBJ2-7; D gene: .; CDR3 length: 15; V gene: TRBV28; CDR3 DNA: TGTGCCAGCAGTTTGAGAGGTTCTGGCACCTACGAGCAGTACTTC; CDR3 protein: CASSLRGSGTYEQYF
clone size: .; J gene: TRBJ2-1; D gene: TRBD2; CDR3 length: 14; V gene: TRBV20-1; CDR3 DNA: TGTAGTGTTAGAGATGTGGCGGGAGGCAAGGAGCAGTTCTTC; CDR3 protein: CSVRDVAGGKEQFF
clone size: .; J gene: TRBJ2-1; D gene: .; CDR3 length: 14; V gene: TRBV7-9; CDR3 DNA: TGTGGCAGCAGCTTAGCGACGGCGTCAGTTGAGCAGTTCTTC; CDR3 protein: CGSSLATASVEQFF
clone size: .; J gene: TRBJ1-2; D gene: TRBD1; CDR3 length: 15; V gene: TRBV20-1; CDR3 DNA: TGCAGTGCGGCCGGGACAGGGGCCACTAACTATGGCTACAGCTTC; CDR3 protein: CSAAGTGATNYGYSF
clone size: .; J gene: TRBJ1-5; D gene: TRBD1; CDR3 length: 15; V gene: TRBV4-3; CDR3 DNA: TGTGCCAGCGGACGCGACAGGGAGAGTAGACAGCCCCAGCATTTT; CDR3 protein: CASGRDRESRQPQHF
clone size: many; J gene: TRBJ1-4; D gene: .; CDR3 length: 16; V gene: TRBV5-1; CDR3 DNA: TGCGCCAGCAGCTACGGCAAGGGGCACCCTAATGAAAAACTGTTTTTT; CDR3 protein: CASSYGKGHPNEKLFF
clone size: .; J gene: TRBJ2-1; D gene: TRBD1; CDR3 length: 15; V gene: TRBV6-2/TRBV6-3; CDR3 DNA: TGTGCCAGCACCAAGAGGGGACAGGGGGCGGGTGAGCAGTTCTTC; CDR3 protein: CASTKRGQGAGEQFF
clone size: .; J gene: TRBJ1-2; D gene: .; CDR3 length: 14; V gene: TRBV11-3; CDR3 DNA: TGTGCCAGCAGCGCCCGACAGAGTCTCAATGGCTACACCTTC; CDR3 protein: CASSARQSLNGYTF